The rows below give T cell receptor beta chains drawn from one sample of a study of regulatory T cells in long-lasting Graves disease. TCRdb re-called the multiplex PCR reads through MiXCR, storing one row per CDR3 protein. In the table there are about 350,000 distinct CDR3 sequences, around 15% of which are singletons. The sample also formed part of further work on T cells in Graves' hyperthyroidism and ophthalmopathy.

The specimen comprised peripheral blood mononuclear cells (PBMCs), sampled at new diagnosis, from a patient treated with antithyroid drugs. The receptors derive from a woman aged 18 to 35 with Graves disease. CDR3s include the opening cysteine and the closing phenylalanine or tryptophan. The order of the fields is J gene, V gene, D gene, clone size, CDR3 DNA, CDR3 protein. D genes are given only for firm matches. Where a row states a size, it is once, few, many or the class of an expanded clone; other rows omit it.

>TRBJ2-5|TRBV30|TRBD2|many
TGTGCCGGGAAGCGGGAGGGTAGAGAGACCCAGTACTTC
CAGKREGRETQYF
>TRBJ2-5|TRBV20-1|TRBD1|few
TGCAGTGCTGAGGACAGGGACATACAAGAGACCCAGTACTTC
CSAEDRDIQETQYF
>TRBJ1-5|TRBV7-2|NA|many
TGTGCCAGCAGCGCCGGACAGCGGCATGGGCAGCCCCAGCATTTT
CASSAGQRHGQPQHF
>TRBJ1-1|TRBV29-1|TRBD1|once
TGCAGCGTTGAGGGACAGTTAAACACTGAAGCTTTCTTT
CSVEGQLNTEAFF
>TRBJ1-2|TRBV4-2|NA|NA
TGTGCCAGCAGCCAAGTCGCCGTACGGAACTATGGCTACACCTTC
CASSQVAVRNYGYTF
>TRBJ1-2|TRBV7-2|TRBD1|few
TGTGCCAGCAGCTCTGGGACAGGGGAATATGGCTACACCTTC
CASSSGTGEYGYTF
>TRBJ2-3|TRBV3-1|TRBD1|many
TGTGCCAGCAGCACCAGGGGGCGGGGAGATACGCAGTATTTT
CASSTRGRGDTQYF
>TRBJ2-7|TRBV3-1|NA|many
TGTGCCAGCAGCCACCCTTCGGGCCACCTCTCCTACGAGCAGTACTTC
CASSHPSGHLSYEQYF
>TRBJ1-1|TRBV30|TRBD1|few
TGTGCTTCGGGACAGGGGGATACTGAAGCTTTCTTT
CASGQGDTEAFF
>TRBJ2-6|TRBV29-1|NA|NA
TGCAGCGTTGAAGAACAGGGTATTCATGGGGCCAACGTCCTGACTTTC
CSVEEQGIHGANVLTF
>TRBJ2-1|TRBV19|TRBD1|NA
TGTGCCAGTTGGGACAGGCCTAATGAGCAGTTCTTC
CASWDRPNEQFF
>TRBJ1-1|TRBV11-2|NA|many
TGTGCCAGCAGCTTCAACGTGGGGTCAAACACTGAAGCTTTCTTT
CASSFNVGSNTEAFF
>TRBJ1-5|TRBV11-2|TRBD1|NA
TGTGCCAGCAGCCTCACAGGGGATCAGCCCCAGCATTTT
CASSLTGDQPQHF
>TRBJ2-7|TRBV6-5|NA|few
TGTGCCAGCAGTTACTCGTGGGGGCAATTGGACGAGCAGTACTTC
CASSYSWGQLDEQYF
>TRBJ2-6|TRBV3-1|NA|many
TGTGCCAGCAGCCCCGAAGCCGGTTTCGGCGGGGCCAACGTCCTGACTTTC
CASSPEAGFGGANVLTF
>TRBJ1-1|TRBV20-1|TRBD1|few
TGCAGTGCACGACAGGGTAGCGCTGAAGCTTTCTTT
CSARQGSAEAFF
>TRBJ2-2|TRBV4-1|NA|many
TGCGCCAGCAGCGTCCCGACTAGGATCGGGGAGCTGTTTTTT
CASSVPTRIGELFF
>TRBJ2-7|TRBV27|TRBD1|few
TGTGCCAGCAGTTTCGGGACAGGTGACTACGAGCAGTACTTC
CASSFGTGDYEQYF
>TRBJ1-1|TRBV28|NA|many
TGTGCCAGCAGTTTAGGTTCCTGGAACACTGAAGCTTTCTTT
CASSLGSWNTEAFF
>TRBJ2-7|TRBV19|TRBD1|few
TGTGCCAGTAGTCTTTCGACAGGGGGCGGCGACGAGCAGTACTTC
CASSLSTGGGDEQYF
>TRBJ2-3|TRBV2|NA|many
TGTGCCAGCAGTACTAGGGCAAGCAGGGGCGCAGATACGCAGTATTTT
CASSTRASRGADTQYF
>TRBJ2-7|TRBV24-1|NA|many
TGTGCCACCAGTGATGGCTCAGCAAGGCTCTACGAGCAGTACTTC
CATSDGSARLYEQYF
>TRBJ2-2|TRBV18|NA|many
TGTGCCAGCTCACCATTCGGGGGCGCGAACACCGGGGAGCTGTTTTTT
CASSPFGGANTGELFF
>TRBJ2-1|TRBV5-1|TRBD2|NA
TGCGCCAGCAGCTTGGTCCCGGGGGGAAGGACCGGGACTAACTACAATGAGCAGTTCTTC
CASSLVPGGRTGTNYNEQFF
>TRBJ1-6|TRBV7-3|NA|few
TGTGCCAGCAGCTTATTTGGGGGTACGAATTCACCCCTCCACTTT
CASSLFGGTNSPLHF
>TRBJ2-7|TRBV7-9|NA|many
TGTGCCAGCAGCTCGTCGCACCTAGCTCGATGGGGCTACGAGCAGTACTTC
CASSSSHLARWGYEQYF
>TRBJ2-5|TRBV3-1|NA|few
TGTGCCAGCAGCCAAGATCTCGCCTTATCTTCGTCCCAGTACTTC
CASSQDLALSSSQYF
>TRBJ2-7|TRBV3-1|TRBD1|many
TGTGCCAGCAGCCAAGGGGCAGGGGGCCCCTACGAGCAGTACTTC
CASSQGAGGPYEQYF
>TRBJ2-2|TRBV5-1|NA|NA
TGCGCCAGCAGTGGGGAAGCGGCACTACCCACCGGGGAGCTGTTTTTT
CASSGEAALPTGELFF
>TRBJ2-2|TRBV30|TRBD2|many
TGTGCCTGGAGGGGACTAGCGGGGCGAACAAACACCGGGGAGCTGTTTTTT
CAWRGLAGRTNTGELFF